A selection of T cell receptor beta chains follows, all from one sample in a study of blood T cell repertoires in COVID-19. TCRdb's copy holds only in-frame clones and misses some; the assay was immunoSEQ multiplex PCR. The table records 150,000 to 180,000 clones, about 88% of them present only once. Sequencing used peripheral blood. The source of these receptors is a woman aged 55-75 years with COVID-19, enrolled during active disease. Each CDR3 is given with its conserved first and last residue. The D gene is left open where the match is weak.

V,D,J,CDR3
TRBV7-9,TRBD2,TRBJ2-3,CASSLGGAGVTDTQYF
TRBV6-1,-,TRBJ1-3,CASSEATRQVSGNTIYF
TRBV19,-,TRBJ2-7,CASRYEGEQYF
TRBV7-9,-,TRBJ1-2,CASSIGESSRGYTF
TRBV9,TRBD1,TRBJ1-1,CASSVGPDRGAFF
TRBV27,-,TRBJ2-4,CASSPGGNIQYF
TRBV7-2,-,TRBJ1-6,CASSLEQLNSPLHF
TRBV3-1/TRBV3-2,-,TRBJ1-1,CASSQEQGNTEAFF
TRBV5-1,-,TRBJ1-1,CASSLLQGNTEAFF
TRBV9,-,TRBJ1-1,CASSAKRTDPNTEAFF
TRBV7-3,-,TRBJ2-1,CASSLTRVEQFF
TRBV7-7,TRBD1,TRBJ2-2,CASSLEPPGTGGITGELFF
TRBV11-1,-,TRBJ2-4,CASSLERASAKNIQYF
TRBV5-1,-,TRBJ2-6,CASSWDIRTGANVLTF
TRBV14,TRBD1,TRBJ1-3,CASTTGQFPGNTIYF
TRBV6-5,-,TRBJ1-1,CASSRVRNTEAFF
TRBV19,TRBD1,TRBJ1-5,CASSARTGGVGNQPQHF
TRBV11-2,TRBD1,TRBJ1-6,CASSPPGQGSSPLHF
TRBV5-1,TRBD1,TRBJ1-1,CASGSGQGASGTEAFF
TRBV4-2,TRBD1,TRBJ1-5,CASSQEQGAGQPQHF
TRBV20-1,-,TRBJ2-7,CSAPNRGEQYF
TRBV6-4,-,TRBJ2-1,CASTLPRTDYNEQFF
TRBV5-8,TRBD1,TRBJ2-2,CASSPRTGKNTGELFF
TRBV6-5,-,TRBJ1-2,CASSTGLNYGYTF
TRBV3-1/TRBV3-2,TRBD1,TRBJ2-6,CASSQGRDRVLTF
TRBV2,TRBD1,TRBJ1-6,CASTKTTGGNSPLHF
TRBV9,TRBD1,TRBJ1-1,CASSSQGAGMTEAFF
TRBV6-2/TRBV6-3,TRBD2,TRBJ2-7,CASSRVAGDYEQYF
TRBV3-1/TRBV3-2,-,TRBJ1-2,CASSPLTNYGYTF
TRBV6-1,TRBD1,TRBJ2-1,CASSEGQPRPQQFF